This entry lists 6 T cell receptor beta chains sequenced from one sample in a study of blood T cell repertoires in COVID-19. Sequencing used immunoSEQ multiplex PCR; TCRdb keeps in-frame clones, though not all of them. This table holds 50,000 or so clones, 70% to 85% found once. The sequenced sample was peripheral blood. The receptor source for this set is a man aged 70 or older with acute or convalescent COVID-19.

J is TRBJ2-7 and V is TRBV27; D ambiguous. V lost 0 bases and J lost 3, with 9 bases in between. This CDR3 contains 14 residues. The germline gives CDR1 MNHEY, CDR2 SMNVEV (reference sequence). CDR3 amino acids: CASSLSGSHYEQYF. CDR3 coding DNA: TGTGCCAGCAGTTTATCCGGGTCTCACTACGAGCAGTACTTC.

The chain links TRBV19 to TRBJ2-2, with TRBD2 matching 7 bases. The CDR3 spans 13 residues. V dropped 3 bases and J dropped 6; count of bases not matched to a gene: 1. Germline V gene data show CDR1 as LNHDA and CDR2 as SQIVND (reference sequence). The DNA for the CDR3 is TGTGCCAGTAGTATGGGGGGGGCCGGGGAGCTGTTTTTT. It translates to CASSMGGAGELFF.

This clone was found once. V gene TRBV9 combines with J gene TRBJ2-2; D perhaps matches TRBD2 (6 bases). The CDR3 has 15 residues. V lost 3 bases and J 5 bases, leaving 14 bases between the germline ends. The germline gives CDR1 SGDLS, CDR2 YYNGEE. The DNA for the CDR3 is TGTGCCAGCAGCGCGCCGGGACTCCGAACCGGGGAGCTGTTTTTT. Translation: CASSAPGLRTGELFF.

This clone was observed a handful of times. The V call is TRBV3-1 (or the pseudogene TRBV3-2), the J call TRBJ2-1; TRBD2 might be the D (6 bases). The CDR3 consists of 13 residues. The germline V gene has CDR1 LGHDT and CDR2 YNNKEL (reference sequence). V lost 5 bases to trimming and J lost 13 bases, with 18 bases between them. The CDR3 sequence: CASSSSGEERQFF. The CDR3 DNA reads as TGTGCCAGCAGCTCCTCCGGGGAGGAGCGCCAGTTCTTC.

The rearrangement links TRBV10-3 to TRBJ2-1; 10 bases are a match to TRBD2. Trimming cost V 6 bases and J 8 bases; bases outside gene matches: 7. From germline, CDR1 is ENHRY and CDR2 SYGVKD. This CDR3 is built from 14 residues. CDR3 nucleotide sequence: TGTGCCATCAGAGGGAGCGGGGGGGTATATGAGCAGTTCTTC. This encodes CAIRGSGGVYEQFF.

The chain is built from TRBV12-3 or TRBV12-4 and TRBJ1-1, with D uncertain. V lost 3 bases and J lost 5, with 10 bases in between. The CDR3 consists of 13 residues. The CDR3 region has the DNA TGTGCCAGCAGTTTCATTGCGGGGACTGAAGCTTTCTTT. Encoded protein: CASSFIAGTEAFF.